The 14 T cell receptor beta chains presented below share a single source sample, sequenced in a study of T cell changes during pregnancy in multiple sclerosis. The table came from immunoSEQ multiplex PCR; TCRdb's copy has only in-frame clones and leaves some out. This sample has 38,000 or so clones, with around 91% found just once. Material: CD4+ T cells from peripheral blood mononuclear cells, obtained in the second trimester of pregnancy. All receptors come from a female donor in good health, enrolled as a control in a pregnancy study.

This chain links TRBV5-4 with TRBJ2-2; 9 positions match TRBD2. V shed 2 bases and J 7 bases; nucleotides not matched to a gene: 9. The CDR3 is made up of 16 amino acids. CDR1 and CDR2 (germline): SGHNT, YYREEE (reference sequence). CDR3 in DNA: TGTGCCAGCAGCTTAGCCGAGCGGGGGGCCCTCGGGGAGCTGTTTTTT. This translates into CASSLAERGALGELFF.

The chain is built from TRBV2 and TRBJ2-3; D is ambiguous. This CDR3 is built from 12 residues. The germline gives CDR1 SNHLY, CDR2 FYNNEI. V lost 2 bases to trimming and J lost 11 bases, with 11 bases between them. The CDR3 DNA sequence: TGTGCCAGCAGTGAATGGGCGAGCCGGCAGTATTTT. Translating it yields CASSEWASRQYF.

The CDR3 nucleotides read TGTGCCATCAGTGAGTCGATCAGGGGCCAAGAGACCCAGTACTTC. This codes for CAISESIRGQETQYF. V gene TRBV10-3 combines with J gene TRBJ2-5; the D gene is possibly TRBD1 (6 bases). The V and J ends lost 0 bases and 1 base respectively, with 9 bases between them. The CDR3 covers 15 residues. In germline, CDR1 is ENHRY, CDR2 SYGVKD.

The V call is TRBV2, the J call TRBJ2-6, with 7 bases matching TRBD1. This CDR3 contains 15 residues. From germline, CDR1 is SNHLY and CDR2 FYNNEI. V dropped 8 bases and J dropped 0; count of bases not matched to a gene: 4. The CDR3 bases are TGTGCCAGCGGGGACAGTTCCTCTGGGGCCAACGTCCTGACTTTC. As protein: CASGDSSSGANVLTF.

A few counts support this clone. This chain connects TRBV9 to TRBJ1-6; D not certain. V was pared by 3 bases and J by 10 bases, with 14 bases between. The CDR3 sequence is 14 residues long. The germline CDR1 and CDR2 sequences are SGDLS and YYNGEE. DNA for the CDR3: TGTGCCAGCAGCGCCGACTGGGGAGGGTCACCCCTCCACTTT. It is translated as CASSADWGGSPLHF.

This chain connects TRBV19 to TRBJ1-3, with D possibly being TRBD1 (6 bases). The CDR3 spans 16 residues. In germline, CDR1 is LNHDA, CDR2 SQIVND (reference sequence). The V gene lost 7 bases and the J gene lost 0 bases, with 16 bases spanning the gap. The CDR3 protein is CASTTTGLSSGNTIYF. CDR3 DNA: TGTGCCAGTACCACGACAGGCCTTTCCTCTGGAAACACCATATATTTT.

DNA for the CDR3: TGTGCCAGCAGCTTAGCCCTAGCGGGGAGTGATACGCAGTATTTT. Protein: CASSLALAGSDTQYF. The chain is built from TRBV11-2 and TRBJ2-3; 9 positions agree with TRBD2. The CDR3 contains 15 residues. Trimming cost V 1 base and J 6 bases; bases outside gene matches: 5. Germline CDR1 is SGHAT and CDR2 is FQNNGV.

The chain uses TRBV6-6 and TRBJ1-3; tentative D call: TRBD1 (5 bases). V shed 0 bases and J shed 2 bases, with 11 bases lying between them. The CDR3 is 16 amino acids. Per germline, CDR1 MNHNY and CDR2 SVGAGI (reference sequence). The CDR3 loop reads CASSYSTGATGNTIYF. The CDR3 nucleotides are TGTGCCAGCAGTTACTCGACTGGGGCTACTGGAAACACCATATATTTT.

The chain employs TRBV6-1 and TRBJ2-7; TRBD2 is a possible D gene (6 bases). The CDR3 consists of 11 residues. Germline CDR1 reads MNHNS; CDR2 reads SASEGT. Deletions cut 6 bases from V and 6 bases from J, with 9 bases between. The CDR3 DNA sequence: TGTGCCAGCAGGACTAGTGCCGAGCAGTACTTC. Translating it yields CASRTSAEQYF.

V usage is TRBV6-6 and J usage is TRBJ2-7; 10 bases align to TRBD1. J was trimmed by 3 bases and V by 2 bases; bases with no gene match: 4. The CDR3 totals 15 residues. CDR1 is MNHNY, CDR2 SVGAGI, per germline (reference sequence). In DNA form, the CDR3 reads TGTGCCAGCAGTTACAACCGGGACAGGGGCTACGAGCAGTACTTC. It codes for CASSYNRDRGYEQYF.

This chain joins TRBV7-3 and TRBJ2-1; D is perhaps TRBD1 (6 bases). Trimming stripped 5 bases from V and 5 bases from J, with 13 bases between. This CDR3 contains 14 residues. From germline, CDR1 is SGHTA and CDR2 FQGTGA. This CDR3 reads CASSLPDRHNEQFF. For the CDR3, the DNA is TGTGCCAGCAGCCTCCCGGACAGACACAATGAGCAGTTCTTC.

The chain is built from TRBV5-6 and TRBJ1-2, with D uncertain. The CDR3 consists of 13 residues. The V gene's germline CDR1 is SGHDT and CDR2 YYEEEE. Deletions cut 1 base from V and 5 bases from J, with 9 bases between. CDR3 residues: CASSLYGGYGYTF. CDR3 DNA: TGTGCCAGCAGCTTGTACGGAGGTTATGGCTACACCTTC.

This chain joins TRBV18 and TRBJ2-7; D may be TRBD2 (6 bases). Germline V gene lookup returns CDR1 KGHSH and CDR2 LQKENI. The CDR3 covers 14 residues. V was clipped by 3 bases and J by 2 bases, with 11 bases between them. The CDR3: CASSPARGPYEQYF. DNA of the CDR3: TGTGCCAGCTCACCCGCGCGGGGCCCCTACGAGCAGTACTTC. Filled out from reference TRBV18 and TRBJ2-7, the complete variable domain reads NAGVMQNPRHLVRRRGQEARLRCSPMKGHSHVYWYRQLPEEGLKFMVYLQKENIIDESGMPKERFSAEFPKEGPSILRIQQVVRGDSAAYFCASSPARGPYEQYFGPGTRLTVT.

Here the CDR3 DNA reads TGTGCCATCAGCCCGGGACAGACCCAAGGAAACACCATATATTTT. Protein sequence: CAISPGQTQGNTIYF. The gene calls are TRBV10-3 and TRBJ1-3, with 7 bases fitting TRBD1. The CDR3 consists of 15 residues. Germline values: CDR1 ENHRY, CDR2 SYGVKD. J was trimmed by 4 bases and V by 6 bases; bases with no gene match: 9.